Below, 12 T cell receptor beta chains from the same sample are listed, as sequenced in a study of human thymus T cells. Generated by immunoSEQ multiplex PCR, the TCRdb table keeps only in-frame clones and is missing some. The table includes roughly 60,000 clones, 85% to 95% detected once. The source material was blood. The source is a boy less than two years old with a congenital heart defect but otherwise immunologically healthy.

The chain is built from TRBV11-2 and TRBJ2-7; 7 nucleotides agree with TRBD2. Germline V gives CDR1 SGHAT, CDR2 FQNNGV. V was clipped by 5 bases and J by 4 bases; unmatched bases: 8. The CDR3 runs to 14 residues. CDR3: CASSQIAGLYEQYF. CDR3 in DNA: TGTGCCAGCAGCCAAATAGCGGGTCTTTACGAGCAGTACTTC.

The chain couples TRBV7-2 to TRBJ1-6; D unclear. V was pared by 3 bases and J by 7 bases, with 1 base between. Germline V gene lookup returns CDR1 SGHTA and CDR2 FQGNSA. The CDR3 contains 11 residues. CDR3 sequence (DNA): TGTGCCAGCAGCTTGAATTCACCCCTCCACTTT. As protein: CASSLNSPLHF.

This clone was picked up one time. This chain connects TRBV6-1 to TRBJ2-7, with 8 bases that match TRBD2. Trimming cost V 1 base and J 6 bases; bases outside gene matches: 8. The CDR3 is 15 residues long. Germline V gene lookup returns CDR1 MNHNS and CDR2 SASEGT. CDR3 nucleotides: TGTGCCAGCAGTGAAGTGAGGGCAAGCGGGAGCGAGCAGTACTTC. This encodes CASSEVRASGSEQYF.

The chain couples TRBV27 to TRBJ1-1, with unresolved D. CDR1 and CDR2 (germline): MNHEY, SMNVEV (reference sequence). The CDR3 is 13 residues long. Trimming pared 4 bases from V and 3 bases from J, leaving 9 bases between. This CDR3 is CASSWQRDTEAFF. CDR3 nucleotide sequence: TGTGCCAGCAGTTGGCAGAGAGACACTGAAGCTTTCTTT.

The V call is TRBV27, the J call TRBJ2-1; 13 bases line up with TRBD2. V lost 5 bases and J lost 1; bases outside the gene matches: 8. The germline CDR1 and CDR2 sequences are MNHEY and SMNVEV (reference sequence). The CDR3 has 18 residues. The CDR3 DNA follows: TGTGCCAGCAGTATAACTAGCGGGAGGGCCATTTCCTACAATGAGCAGTTCTTC. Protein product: CASSITSGRAISYNEQFF.

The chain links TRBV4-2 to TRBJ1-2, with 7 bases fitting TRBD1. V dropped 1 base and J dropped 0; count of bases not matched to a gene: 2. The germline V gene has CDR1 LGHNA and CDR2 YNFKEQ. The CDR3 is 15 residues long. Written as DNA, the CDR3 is TGTGCCAGCAGCCAAGGACAGGGCACTAACTATGGCTACACCTTC. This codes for CASSQGQGTNYGYTF.

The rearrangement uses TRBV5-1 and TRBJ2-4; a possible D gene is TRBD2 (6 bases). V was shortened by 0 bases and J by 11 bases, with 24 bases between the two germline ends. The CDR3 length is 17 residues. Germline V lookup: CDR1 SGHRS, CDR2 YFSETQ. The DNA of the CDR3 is TGCGCCAGCAGCTTGGGGTCGCGTTGGATTGGCGGGGACCTTCAGTACTTC. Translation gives CASSLGSRWIGGDLQYF.

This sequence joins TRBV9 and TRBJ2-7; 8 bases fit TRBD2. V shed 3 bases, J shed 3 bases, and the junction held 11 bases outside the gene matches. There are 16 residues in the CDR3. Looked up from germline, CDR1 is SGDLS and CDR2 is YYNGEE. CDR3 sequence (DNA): TGTGCCAGCAGCGGCCGAAGCGGGGGCTCTTTCTACGAGCAGTACTTC. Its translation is CASSGRSGGSFYEQYF.

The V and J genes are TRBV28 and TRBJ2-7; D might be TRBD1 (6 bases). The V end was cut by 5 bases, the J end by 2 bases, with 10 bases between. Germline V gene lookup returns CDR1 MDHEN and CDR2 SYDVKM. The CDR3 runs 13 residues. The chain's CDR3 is CASSPTGPYEQYF. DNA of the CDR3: TGTGCCAGCAGTCCCACAGGGCCCTACGAGCAGTACTTC.

CDR3 protein: CASSPGLGDTQYF. DNA of the CDR3: TGTGCCAGCAGCCCCGGTTTGGGGGATACGCAGTATTTT. The V call is TRBV7-3, the J call TRBJ2-3; D gene ambiguous. Germline V gene sequence: CDR1 SGHTA, CDR2 FQGTGA. The CDR3 length is 13 residues. V was pared by 5 bases and J by 6 bases, with 12 bases between.

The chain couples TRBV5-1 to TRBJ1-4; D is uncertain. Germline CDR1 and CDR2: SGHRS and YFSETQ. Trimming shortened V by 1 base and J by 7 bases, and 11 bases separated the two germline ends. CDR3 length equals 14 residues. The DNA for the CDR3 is TGCGCCAGCAGCTTGACGGGGTCTGGTGAAAAACTGTTTTTT. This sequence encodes CASSLTGSGEKLFF.

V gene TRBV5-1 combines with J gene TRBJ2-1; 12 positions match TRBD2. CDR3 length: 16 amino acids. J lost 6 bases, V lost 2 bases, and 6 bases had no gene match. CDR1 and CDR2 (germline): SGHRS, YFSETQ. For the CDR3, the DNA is TGCGCCAGCAGCTTTCCTAGCGGGAGGGGACTCAATGAGCAGTTCTTC. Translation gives CASSFPSGRGLNEQFF.